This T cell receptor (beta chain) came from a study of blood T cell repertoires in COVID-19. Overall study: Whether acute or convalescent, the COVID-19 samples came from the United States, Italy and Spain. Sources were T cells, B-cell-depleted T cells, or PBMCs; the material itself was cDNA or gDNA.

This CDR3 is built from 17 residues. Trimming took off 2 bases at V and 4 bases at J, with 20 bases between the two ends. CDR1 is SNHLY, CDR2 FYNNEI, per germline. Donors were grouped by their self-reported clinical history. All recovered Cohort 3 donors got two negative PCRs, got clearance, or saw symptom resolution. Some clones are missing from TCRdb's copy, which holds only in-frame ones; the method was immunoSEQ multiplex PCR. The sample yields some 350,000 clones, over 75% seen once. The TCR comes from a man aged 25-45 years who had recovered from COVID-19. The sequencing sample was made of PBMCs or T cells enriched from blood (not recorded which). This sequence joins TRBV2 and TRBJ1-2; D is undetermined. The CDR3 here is CASSEPQNWQVPYGYTF. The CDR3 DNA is TGTGCCAGCAGTGAACCGCAAAATTGGCAGGTGCCCTATGGCTACACCTTC. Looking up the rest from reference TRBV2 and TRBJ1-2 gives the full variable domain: EPEVTQTPSHQVTQMGQEVILRCVPISNHLYFYWYRQILGQKVEFLVSFYNNEISEKSEIFDDQFSVERPDGSNFTLKIRSTKLEDSAMYFCASSEPQNWQVPYGYTFGSGTRLTVV.